This T cell receptor beta chain was sequenced in a study of blood T cell repertoires in COVID-19. Study-wide context: Material from acute and convalescent COVID-19 was sourced from the United States, Italy and Spain.

Per the authors' pipeline: Amplified reference gene primers provided the basis for estimating nucleated cell counts. TCRdb keeps only in-frame clones here, not all; method: immunoSEQ multiplex PCR. V and J calls and clone size come straight from that table; D and trimming were deduced from the DNA. The sample lists about 210,000 clones; approximately 86% were seen once. The study drew participants aged about 18 to 95 years from approximately 23 US areas. Shortly before study entry, within 2 weeks, exposed participants had met a COVID-19 case. As to this clone: A junction end diverges from the germline sequence, so it may reflect a read error.

This TCR derives from a woman in her thirties who had been exposed to COVID-19. Sample: PBMCs or T cells enriched from blood (not recorded which).

CDR3: CASSPRTGGNQPQRF. CDR3 DNA sequence: TGTGCCAGCAGCCCGAGGACAGGGGGGAATCAGCCCCAGCGTTTT. The rearrangement uses TRBV27 and TRBJ1-5, with TRBD1 matching 10 bases. In germline, CDR1 is MNHEY, CDR2 SMNVEV (reference sequence). The CDR3 runs 15 residues.